This T cell receptor (beta chain) appears in the sequencing data of a study of neurological immune-mediated disorders. CDR3 size: 14 residues. Germline CDR1 is DFQATT and CDR2 is SNEGSKA (reference sequence). V lost 2 bases, J lost 3 bases, and 4 bases stayed unmatched. TCRdb re-called the 5' RACE reads through MiXCR, storing one row per CDR3 protein. The sample shows about 74,000 distinct CDR3 sequences, 5.2% of them seen only once. This clonotype was seen many times. This clonotype was obtained from a man younger than 35 with multiple sclerosis. V usage is TRBV20-1 and J usage is TRBJ2-7; 10 bases fit TRBD1. Sequenced sample: PBMCs. Written as DNA, the CDR3 is TGCAGTGCTAGACGCCGGGACAGGGGCTACGAGCAGTACTTC. Protein: CSARRRDRGYEQYF.